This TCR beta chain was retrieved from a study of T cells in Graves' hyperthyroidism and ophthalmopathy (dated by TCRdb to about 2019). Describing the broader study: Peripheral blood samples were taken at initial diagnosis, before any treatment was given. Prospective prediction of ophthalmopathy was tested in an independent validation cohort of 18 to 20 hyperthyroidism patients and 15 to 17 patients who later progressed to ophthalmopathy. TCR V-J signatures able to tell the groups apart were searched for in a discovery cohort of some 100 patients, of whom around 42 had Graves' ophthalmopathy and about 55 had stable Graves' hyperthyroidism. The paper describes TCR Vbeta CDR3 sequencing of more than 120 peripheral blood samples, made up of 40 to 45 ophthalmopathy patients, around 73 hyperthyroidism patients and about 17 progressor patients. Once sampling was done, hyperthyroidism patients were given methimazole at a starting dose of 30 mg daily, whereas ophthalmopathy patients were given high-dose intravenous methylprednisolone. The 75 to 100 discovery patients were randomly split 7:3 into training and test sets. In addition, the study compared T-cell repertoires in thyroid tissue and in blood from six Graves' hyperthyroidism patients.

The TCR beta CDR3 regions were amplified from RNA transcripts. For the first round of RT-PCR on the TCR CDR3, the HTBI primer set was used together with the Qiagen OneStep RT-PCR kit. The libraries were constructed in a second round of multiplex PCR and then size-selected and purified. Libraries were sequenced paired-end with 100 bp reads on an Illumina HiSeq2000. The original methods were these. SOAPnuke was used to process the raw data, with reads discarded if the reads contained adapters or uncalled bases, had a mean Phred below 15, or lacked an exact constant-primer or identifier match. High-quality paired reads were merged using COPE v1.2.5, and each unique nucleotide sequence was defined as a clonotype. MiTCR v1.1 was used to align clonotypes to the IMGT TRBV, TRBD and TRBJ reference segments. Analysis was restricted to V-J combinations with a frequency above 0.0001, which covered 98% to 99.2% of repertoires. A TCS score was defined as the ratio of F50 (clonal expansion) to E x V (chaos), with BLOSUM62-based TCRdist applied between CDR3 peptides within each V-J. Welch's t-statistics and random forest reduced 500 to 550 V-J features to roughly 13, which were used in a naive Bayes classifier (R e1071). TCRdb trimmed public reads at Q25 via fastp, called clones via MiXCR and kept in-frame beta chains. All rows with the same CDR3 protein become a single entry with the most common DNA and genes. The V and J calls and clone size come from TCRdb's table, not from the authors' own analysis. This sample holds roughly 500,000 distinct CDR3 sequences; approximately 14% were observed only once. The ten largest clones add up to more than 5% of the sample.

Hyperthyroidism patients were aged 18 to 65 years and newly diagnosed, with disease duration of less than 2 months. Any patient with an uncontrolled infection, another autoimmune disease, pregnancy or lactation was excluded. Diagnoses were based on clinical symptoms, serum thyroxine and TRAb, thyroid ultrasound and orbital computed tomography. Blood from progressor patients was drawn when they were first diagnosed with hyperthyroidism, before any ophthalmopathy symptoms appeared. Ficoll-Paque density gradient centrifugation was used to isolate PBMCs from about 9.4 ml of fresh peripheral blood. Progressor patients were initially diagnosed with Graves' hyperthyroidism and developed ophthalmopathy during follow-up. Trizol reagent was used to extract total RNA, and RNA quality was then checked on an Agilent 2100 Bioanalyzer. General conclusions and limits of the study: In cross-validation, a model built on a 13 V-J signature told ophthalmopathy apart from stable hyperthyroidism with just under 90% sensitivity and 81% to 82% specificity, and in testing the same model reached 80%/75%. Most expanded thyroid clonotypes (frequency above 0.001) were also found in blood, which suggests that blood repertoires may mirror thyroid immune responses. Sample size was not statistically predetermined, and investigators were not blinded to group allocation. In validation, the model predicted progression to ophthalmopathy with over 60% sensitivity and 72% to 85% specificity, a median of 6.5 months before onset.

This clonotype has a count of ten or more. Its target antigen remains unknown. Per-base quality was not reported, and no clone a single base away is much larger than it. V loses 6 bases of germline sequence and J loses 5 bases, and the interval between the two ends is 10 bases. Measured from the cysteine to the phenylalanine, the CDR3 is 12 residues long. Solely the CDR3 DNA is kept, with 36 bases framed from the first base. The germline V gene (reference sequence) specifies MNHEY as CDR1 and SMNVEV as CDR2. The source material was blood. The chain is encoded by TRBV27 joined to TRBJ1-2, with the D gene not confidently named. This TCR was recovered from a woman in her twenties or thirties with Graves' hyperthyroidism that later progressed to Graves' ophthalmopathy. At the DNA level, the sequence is TGTGCCAGCAGGGCAGCTCCATATGGCTACACCTTC. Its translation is CASRAAPYGYTF.